This T cell receptor beta chain emerged from a study of blood T cell repertoires in COVID-19. Study details: Material from acute and convalescent COVID-19 was sourced from the United States, Italy and Spain. T cells, B-cell-depleted T cells, or PBMCs supplied cDNA or gDNA.

Enrollees, 18 to 89 years old, lived in 25 or so US areas. Produced via immunoSEQ multiplex PCR; TCRdb's table is partial and in-frame only. The data contain 300,000 to 350,000 clones, roughly 90% of them singletons. The CDR3 extends over 14 amino acids. Trimming removed 4 bases from V and 3 bases from J, with 9 bases in between. CDR1 and CDR2 from the germline V gene are LGHDT and YNNKEL (reference sequence). This chain joins TRBV3-1 (or the pseudogene TRBV3-2) and TRBJ2-2; D might be TRBD1 (6 bases). This sequence originates from a woman under 30 with acute COVID-19. The sequenced sample consisted of PBMCs or T cells enriched from blood (not recorded which). The CDR3, as DNA: TGTGCCAGCAGCCTGGACAGAGACACCGGGGAGCTGTTTTTT. Translation gives CASSLDRDTGELFF.